The 13 T cell receptor beta chains below were found in one sample sequenced in a study of T cell responses to AZD1222 COVID-19 vaccine. The protocol was immunoSEQ multiplex PCR, while the TCRdb copy is restricted to in-frame clones and leaves out a portion. This repertoire shows 100,000 to 150,000 clones, roughly 85% found once; its top ten account for 9.4%. This sample comprised peripheral blood, obtained on day 0 of AZD1222 vaccination. The receptors were gathered from an adult in good health.

This chain joins TRBV5-1 and TRBJ1-3; 9 bases are a match to TRBD1. Looked up from germline, CDR1 is SGHRS and CDR2 is YFSETQ. The CDR3 loop spans 18 amino acids. V lost 0 bases to trimming and J lost 3 bases; unmatched junction nucleotides: 10. CDR3 loop: CASSLEFSGTGRGNTIYF. The CDR3 DNA is TGCGCCAGCAGCTTGGAATTTAGTGGGACAGGGCGTGGAAACACCATATATTTT.

This clone appeared once. This sequence joins TRBV5-1 and TRBJ2-3, with 12 bases aligning to TRBD2. CDR3 size: 18 residues. Losses at the gene ends were 4 bases for V and 0 bases for J; bases not matched to a gene: 9. Germline V lookup: CDR1 SGHRS, CDR2 YFSETQ. CDR3 region: CASSPGLGLAGSTDTQYF. DNA for the CDR3: TGCGCCAGCAGCCCTGGCTTAGGACTAGCGGGGAGCACAGATACGCAGTATTTT.

In this sample, this clone turned up a few times. J is TRBJ1-4 and V is TRBV29-1; D possibly corresponds to TRBD1 (5 bases). V shed 3 bases and J shed 8 bases, with 16 bases lying between them. The CDR3 totals 14 residues. The germline V gene has CDR1 SQVTM and CDR2 ANQGSEA. DNA of the CDR3: TGCAGCGTTGAGGGGCCACTCCGCGGGGAAAAACTGTTTTTT. Protein: CSVEGPLRGEKLFF.

Of note for this clone: The junction and the germline gene differ at one end; a read error may be behind it. The V gene is TRBV7-7, the J gene TRBJ2-1, with TRBD2 matching 10 bases. The CDR3 loop spans 15 amino acids. Germline V gene sequence: CDR1 SSHAT, CDR2 FNYEAQ (reference sequence). The CDR3: CASSQSGGAGNEQFF. CDR3 coding DNA: TGTGCTAGCAGCCAAAGCGGGGGGGCAGGCAATGAGCAGTTCTTC. The full variable domain, rest sourced from reference TRBV7-7 and TRBJ2-1, is GAGVSQSPRYKVTKRGQDVTLRCDPISSHATLYWYQQALGQGPEFLTYFNYEAQPDKSGLPSDRFSAERPEGSISTLTIQRTEQRDSAMYRCASSQSGGAGNEQFFGPGTRLTVL.

V is TRBV30 and J is TRBJ2-5; TRBD1 agrees at 7 bases. The CDR3 totals 13 residues. J was trimmed by 5 bases and V by 0 bases; bases with no gene match: 3. CDR1 is GTSNPN, CDR2 SVGIG, per germline (reference sequence). Here the CDR3 DNA reads TGTGCCTGGAGTGTTCTGACAGGGGAGACCCAGTACTTC. Its protein product is CAWSVLTGETQYF.

This clone has only a few counts. The V gene is TRBV7-2, the J gene TRBJ2-2, with no clear D. V was trimmed by 2 bases and J by 6 bases, leaving 1 base between them. This CDR3 is built from 11 residues. Germline CDR1 reads SGHTA; CDR2 reads FQGNSA. CDR3: CASSLSGELFF. The CDR3 DNA reads as TGTGCCAGCAGCTTATCCGGGGAGCTGTTTTTT.

The V call is TRBV5-4, the J call TRBJ1-4, with 7 bases identical to TRBD1. This CDR3 comprises 15 residues. With 4 bases clipped from V and 7 bases from J, the junction kept 10 bases outside the gene matches. The germline gives CDR1 SGHNT, CDR2 YYREEE (reference sequence). The DNA for the CDR3 is TGTGCCAGCAGCCCGTCGAGGGGGCTGGGTGAAAAACTGTTTTTT. It is translated as CASSPSRGLGEKLFF.

The chain recombines TRBV6-5 with TRBJ1-5; D remains unclear. The length of the CDR3 is 15 residues. The V gene lost 2 bases and the J gene lost 2 bases, with 10 bases spanning the gap. Per germline, CDR1 MNHEY and CDR2 SVGAGI. In DNA, the CDR3 is TGTGCCAGCAGTTACACAAGCTCGGGCAATCAGCCCCAGCATTTT. This gives the protein CASSYTSSGNQPQHF.

V and J are TRBV9 and TRBJ1-2; possibly TRBD1 for D (6 bases). Trimming took off 4 bases at V and 2 bases at J, with 12 bases between the two ends. The germline V gene encodes CDR1 SGDLS and CDR2 YYNGEE. CDR3 length: 14 residues. CDR3 nucleotides: TGTGCCAGCAGCTCCGGGACACCAAACTATGGCTACACCTTC. Residues: CASSSGTPNYGYTF.

The gene calls are TRBV19 and TRBJ1-3; D remains unclear. The ends were cut back, 5 bases at V and 0 bases at J, with 8 bases in the middle. The CDR3 consists of 14 residues. Looked up from germline, CDR1 is LNHDA and CDR2 is SQIVND (reference sequence). CDR3 nucleotide sequence: TGTGCCAGTAGTCGCGGGGACTCTGGAAACACCATATATTTT. Translating it yields CASSRGDSGNTIYF. Supplemented by reference TRBV19 and TRBJ1-3, the full variable domain reads DGGITQSPKYLFRKEGQNVTLSCEQNLNHDAMYWYRQDPGQGLRLIYYSQIVNDFQKGDIAEGYSVSREKKESFPLTVTSAQKNPTAFYLCASSRGDSGNTIYFGEGSWLTVV.

This clone is a singleton in its sample. This chain connects TRBV5-1 to TRBJ2-7, with 9 bases that match TRBD1. CDR1 is SGHRS, CDR2 YFSETQ, per germline. CDR3 length equals 17 residues. After removal of 4 bases from V and 5 bases from J, the junction contained 16 bases not matched to a gene. The CDR3 DNA reads TGCGCCAGCAGCCCCAACAGGGGGACAGGGACCCCCCACGAGCAGTACTTC. The encoded protein is CASSPNRGTGTPHEQYF. Filled out from reference TRBV5-1 and TRBJ2-7, the complete variable domain reads KAGVTQTPRYLIKTRGQQVTLSCSPISGHRSVSWYQQTPGQGLQFLFEYFSETQRNKGNFPGRFSGRQFSNSRSEMNVSTLELGDSALYLCASSPNRGTGTPHEQYFGPGTRLTVT.

This clone was seen more than once but under ten times. V is TRBV10-1 and J is TRBJ2-1, with a possible D match to TRBD2 (5 bases). The V end was cut by 7 bases, the J end by 8 bases, with 9 bases between. CDR1 is WNHNN, CDR2 SYGVQD, per germline (reference sequence). The length of the CDR3 is 11 residues. The CDR3 nucleotides read TGCGCCAGCACGAGGGTTGATGAGCAGTTCTTC. It encodes CASTRVDEQFF.

This clone was detected only once. The chain uses TRBV3-1 (or the pseudogene TRBV3-2) and TRBJ1-2, with D perhaps matching TRBD1 (5 bases). The V gene's germline CDR1 is LGHDT and CDR2 YNNKEL (reference sequence). The ends were cut back, 4 bases at V and 8 bases at J, with 8 bases in the middle. This CDR3 comprises 11 residues. The chain's CDR3 is CASSRDEGYTF. The CDR3 bases are TGTGCCAGCAGCCGGGACGAAGGCTACACCTTC.